One T cell receptor beta chain is described in this entry. Antigen: not known. The data were obtained in a study of cytomegalovirus exposure and HLA in healthy donors. From germline, CDR1 is SGHAT and CDR2 FQNNGV. V was cut by 3 bases and J by 2 bases, with 11 bases left in between. The CDR3 is 15 residues long. Points from the study as a whole: TCR beta V segments were, for the most part, productive about 87% or about 30% of the time in an earlier analysis.

Primers for the PCR totalled 60 Vbeta and 13 Jbeta. Libraries were prepared by immunoSEQ multiplex PCR; TCRdb keeps only in-frame clonotypes and omits some of them. The data show about 190,000 clones, with around 86% seen just once and more than 8.5% held by the top ten. The specimen was PBMCs. This rearrangement joins TRBV11-2 to TRBJ1-5; possibly TRBD1 for D (5 bases). This clonotype originated in a woman between 45 and 60 years old in good health and CMV-seropositive. CDR3 DNA: TGTGCCAGCAGCTTTCGGGGGTATGGCAATCAGCCCCAGCATTTT. Translated, it gives CASSFRGYGNQPQHF.